The 14 T cell receptor beta chains given below trace back to one sample, sequenced in a study of cytomegalovirus exposure and HLA in healthy donors. Primers for the PCR totalled 60 Vbeta and 13 Jbeta. The repertoire was sequenced with immunoSEQ multiplex PCR; TCRdb's copy has only in-frame clones and lacks some. This table holds fewer than 200,000 clones, roughly 72% found once. The material sequenced was PBMCs. These receptor sequences come from a man aged 35 to 55 in good health and CMV-seropositive.

Only one count was recorded for this clone. This chain connects TRBV30 to TRBJ2-6; TRBD1 matches at 11 bases. The germline V gene encodes CDR1 GTSNPN and CDR2 SVGIG (reference sequence). The CDR3 loop spans 19 amino acids. After removal of 3 bases from V and 0 bases from J, the junction contained 10 bases not matched to a gene. The chain's CDR3 is CAWSIPRDRGASGANVLTF. The DNA for the CDR3 is TGTGCCTGGAGCATTCCTCGGGACAGGGGGGCCTCTGGGGCCAACGTCCTGACTTTC.

The chain combines TRBV11-1 with TRBJ1-1; TRBD1 matches at 7 bases. Trimming cost V 5 bases and J 4 bases; bases outside gene matches: 7. Germline V gives CDR1 SGHAT, CDR2 FQDESV (reference sequence). The CDR3 extends over 14 amino acids. The CDR3: CASSPDRYRTEAFF. The CDR3 nucleotides are TGTGCCAGCAGCCCGGACAGGTATCGCACTGAAGCTTTCTTT.

In DNA form, the CDR3 reads TGTGCCAGCAGTTTCCCCGGGGGACAGGGCCTGGGGAACCTCCACTTT. It translates to CASSFPGGQGLGNLHF. The chain uses TRBV27 and TRBJ1-6; 9 bases match TRBD1. Trimming cost V 3 bases and J 15 bases; bases outside gene matches: 15. The CDR3 sequence is 16 residues long. The germline CDR1 and CDR2 sequences are MNHEY and SMNVEV (reference sequence).

This clone was counted a few times. The chain employs TRBV5-6 and TRBJ2-7; perhaps TRBD1 as D (6 bases). V dropped 6 bases and J dropped 0 bases, with 22 bases sitting between them. Germline V CDR1 and CDR2: SGHDT, YYEEEE. The CDR3 covers 17 residues. CDR3 bases: TGTGCCAGCACCCACCGCCGGGACATCCTAACCTCCTACGAGCAGTACTTC. It codes for CASTHRRDILTSYEQYF.

This chain links TRBV5-6 with TRBJ1-2; D remains unclear. Germline CDR1 and CDR2: SGHDT and YYEEEE. Trimming cost V 3 bases and J 0 bases, with 12 bases left between them. The CDR3 totals 15 residues. The CDR3 DNA reads TGTGCCAGCAGCTCTACAAGAGCGGCTAACTATGGCTACACCTTC. Translation gives CASSSTRAANYGYTF.

This clone has more than one count but fewer than ten. The J gene is TRBJ1-2, the V gene TRBV5-1, with D maybe TRBD1 (5 bases). Trimming stripped 4 bases from V and 5 bases from J, with 21 bases between. CDR3 length: 16 residues. In germline, CDR1 is SGHRS, CDR2 YFSETQ. DNA for the CDR3: TGCGCCAGCAGCCTCCGTCGGGGGGAATCGTTTTATGGCTACACCTTC. Protein: CASSLRRGESFYGYTF.

V gene TRBV5-1 combines with J gene TRBJ2-3, with a possible D match to TRBD1 (6 bases). V shed 4 bases and J shed 4 bases, with 13 bases lying between them. CDR3 size: 14 residues. Germline values: CDR1 SGHRS, CDR2 YFSETQ. CDR3 nucleotides: TGCGCCAGCAGCCAGGACAGTGACCCAGATACGCAGTATTTT. Translated: CASSQDSDPDTQYF.

This sequence joins TRBV5-6 and TRBJ2-3, with 9 bases fitting TRBD1. J lost 0 bases, V lost 3 bases, and 5 bases had no gene match. The CDR3 covers 16 residues. Germline CDR1 reads SGHDT; CDR2 reads YYEEEE. CDR3 residues: CASSSGTGTSTDTQYF. CDR3 nucleotides: TGTGCCAGCAGCTCCGGGACAGGGACTAGCACAGATACGCAGTATTTT.

The V and J genes are TRBV11-2 and TRBJ2-7; D is perhaps TRBD1 (6 bases). In germline, CDR1 is SGHAT, CDR2 FQNNGV. V lost 1 base to trimming and J lost 2 bases, with 9 bases between them. This CDR3 contains 14 residues. The CDR3 loop reads CASSLVRGAYEQYF. As DNA, the CDR3 is TGTGCCAGCAGCTTAGTCAGGGGCGCCTACGAGCAGTACTTC. Drawing the rest from reference TRBV11-2 and TRBJ2-7, the complete variable domain is EAGVAQSPRYKIIEKRQSVAFWCNPISGHATLYWYQQILGQGPKLLIQFQNNGVVDDSQLPKDRFSAERLKGVDSTLKIQPAKLEDSAVYLCASSLVRGAYEQYFGPGTRLTVT.

This sequence joins TRBV4-3 and TRBJ1-6; 10 bases are shared with TRBD1. Germline V gives CDR1 LGHNA, CDR2 YSLEER. CDR3 length equals 16 residues. V lost 4 bases to trimming and J lost 8 bases; unmatched junction nucleotides: 8. Here the CDR3 reads CASSPSVGQGDSPLHF. CDR3 in DNA: TGCGCCAGCAGCCCGTCAGTAGGACAGGGGGATTCACCCCTCCACTTT.

A word on this clone: Other DNA sequences in this specimen translate into the identical CDR3. J is TRBJ1-1 and V is TRBV11-3; D call uncertain. This CDR3 region has 13 residues. V was pared by 1 base and J by 1 base, with 4 bases between. Germline CDR1 reads SGHNT; CDR2 reads YENEEA. The DNA of the CDR3 is TGTGCCAGCAGCTTAGGAGGGAACACTGAAGCTTTCTTT. The encoded protein is CASSLGGNTEAFF.

V usage is TRBV5-4 and J usage is TRBJ2-7; possibly TRBD1 for D (5 bases). Between the trimmed V and J ends, which lost 0 bases and 3 bases, there was a span of 16 bases. Per germline, CDR1 SGHNT and CDR2 YYREEE (reference sequence). The CDR3 runs 16 residues. DNA for the CDR3: TGTGCCAGCAGCTTGGCGGGCAGGGTAGGCGACTACGAGCAGTACTTC. It is translated as CASSLAGRVGDYEQYF.

The chain employs TRBV30 and TRBJ1-2; no clear D gene. V was shortened by 0 bases and J by 6 bases, with 8 bases between the two germline ends. The CDR3 is 12 amino acids. Per the germline V gene, CDR1 is GTSNPN and CDR2 is SVGIG (reference sequence). CDR3 DNA sequence: TGTGCCTGGAGTGTACTGAGGGATGGCTACACCTTC. It codes for CAWSVLRDGYTF. The full variable domain, rest sourced from reference TRBV30 and TRBJ1-2, is SQTIHQWPATLVQPVGSPLSLECTVEGTSNPNLYWYRQAAGRGLQLLFYSVGIGQISSEVPQNLSASRPQDRQFILSSKKLLLSDSGFYLCAWSVLRDGYTFGSGTRLTVV.

The V gene is TRBV6-1, the J gene TRBJ2-1, with TRBD2 matching over 8 bases. This CDR3 is 15 amino acids long. From germline, CDR1 is MNHNS and CDR2 SASEGT. Trimming at V came to 1 base and at J to 3 bases, leaving 2 bases not matched to a gene. The CDR3 DNA is TGTGCCAGCAGTGAAGGACTAGCGAGCTACAATGAGCAGTTCTTC. As protein: CASSEGLASYNEQFF.